The T cell receptor beta chain described here comes from a study of T cell repertoires in cytomegalovirus infection. Study background: CMV infection and matching HLA type were both indicated by public TCR beta signatures.

About this clonotype: The antigen remains undetermined.

A single record per CDR3 protein comes from TCRdb applying MiXCR to the reads. The sample lists approximately 390,000 distinct CDR3 sequences, about 35% occurring once. Germline V gives CDR1 MNHEY, CDR2 SMNVEV (reference sequence). The V end was cut by 2 bases, the J end by 2 bases, with 15 bases between. The CDR3 length is 16 residues. The sequence came from a human donor in good health (CMV status not recorded). Some clones in this sample may be carry-over from other donors' samples. V usage is TRBV27 and J usage is TRBJ1-2, with unresolved D. The sequencing used cultured PBMCs, collected from culture after CMV antigen stimulation. Here the CDR3 reads CASSLRSEKGNYGYTF. DNA of the CDR3: TGTGCCAGCAGTTTAAGGTCTGAGAAAGGGAACTATGGCTACACCTTC.